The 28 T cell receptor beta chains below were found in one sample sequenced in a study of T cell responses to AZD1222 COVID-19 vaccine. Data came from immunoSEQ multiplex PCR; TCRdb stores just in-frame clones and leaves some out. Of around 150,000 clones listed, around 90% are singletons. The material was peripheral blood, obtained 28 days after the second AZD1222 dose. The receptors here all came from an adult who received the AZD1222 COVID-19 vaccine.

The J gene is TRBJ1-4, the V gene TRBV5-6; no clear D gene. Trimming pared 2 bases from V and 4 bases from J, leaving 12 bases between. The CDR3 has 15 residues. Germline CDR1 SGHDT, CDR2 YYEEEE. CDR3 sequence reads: CASSFGGRLNEKLFF. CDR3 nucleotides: TGTGCCAGCAGCTTTGGTGGCAGACTTAATGAAAAACTGTTTTTT.

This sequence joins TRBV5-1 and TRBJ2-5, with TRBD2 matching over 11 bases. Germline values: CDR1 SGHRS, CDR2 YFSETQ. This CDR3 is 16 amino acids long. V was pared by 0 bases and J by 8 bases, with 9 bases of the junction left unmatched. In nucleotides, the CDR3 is TGCGCCAGCAGCTTGGCCACAGGGGGGACTAGCGGTACCCAGTACTTC. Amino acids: CASSLATGGTSGTQYF.

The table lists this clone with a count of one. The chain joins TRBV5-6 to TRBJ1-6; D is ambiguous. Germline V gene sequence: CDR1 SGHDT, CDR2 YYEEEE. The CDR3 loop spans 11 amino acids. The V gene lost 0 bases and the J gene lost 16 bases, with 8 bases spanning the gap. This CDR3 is CASSLGEVLHF. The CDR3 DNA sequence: TGTGCCAGCAGCTTGGGAGAAGTGCTCCACTTT.

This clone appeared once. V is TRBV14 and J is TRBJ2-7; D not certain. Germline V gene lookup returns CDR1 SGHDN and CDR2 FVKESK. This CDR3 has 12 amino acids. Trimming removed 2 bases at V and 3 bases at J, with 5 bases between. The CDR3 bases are TGTGCCAGCAGCCAACTCTTCTACGAGCAGTACTTC. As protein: CASSQLFYEQYF.

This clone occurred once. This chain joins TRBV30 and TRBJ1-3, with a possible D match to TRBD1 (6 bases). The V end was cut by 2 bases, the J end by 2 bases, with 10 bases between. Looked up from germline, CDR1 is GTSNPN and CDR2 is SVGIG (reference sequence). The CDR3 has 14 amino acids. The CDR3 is CAWSFGGPGNTIYF. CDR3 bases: TGTGCCTGGAGTTTCGGGGGGCCTGGAAACACCATATATTTT.

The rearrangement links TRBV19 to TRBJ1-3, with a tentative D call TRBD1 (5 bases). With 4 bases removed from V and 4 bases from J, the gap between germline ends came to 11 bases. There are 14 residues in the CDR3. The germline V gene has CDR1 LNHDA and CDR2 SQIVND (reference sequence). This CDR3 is CASSTQGQGNTIYF. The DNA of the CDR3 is TGTGCCAGTAGTACCCAGGGCCAGGGAAACACCATATATTTT.

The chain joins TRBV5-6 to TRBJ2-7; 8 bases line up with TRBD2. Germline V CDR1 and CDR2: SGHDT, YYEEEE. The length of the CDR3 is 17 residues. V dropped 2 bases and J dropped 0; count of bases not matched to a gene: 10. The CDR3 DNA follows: TGTGCCAGCAGCTTTATTGGTAGCGGGGTTTCCTCCTACGAGCAGTACTTC. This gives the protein CASSFIGSGVSSYEQYF.

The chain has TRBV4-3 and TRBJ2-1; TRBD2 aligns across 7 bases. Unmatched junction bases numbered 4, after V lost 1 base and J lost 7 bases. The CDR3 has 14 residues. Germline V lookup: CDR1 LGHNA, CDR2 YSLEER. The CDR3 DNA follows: TGCGCCAGCAGCCAAGGGCGGGAGTGGAATGAGCAGTTCTTC. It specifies CASSQGREWNEQFF.

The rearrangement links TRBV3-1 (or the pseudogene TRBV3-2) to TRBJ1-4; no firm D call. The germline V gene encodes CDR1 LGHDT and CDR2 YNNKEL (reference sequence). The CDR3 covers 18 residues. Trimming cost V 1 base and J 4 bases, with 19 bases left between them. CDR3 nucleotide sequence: TGTGCCAGCAGCCAAGGACCCCTAAGGACGTACGATAATGAAAAACTGTTTTTT. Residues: CASSQGPLRTYDNEKLFF.

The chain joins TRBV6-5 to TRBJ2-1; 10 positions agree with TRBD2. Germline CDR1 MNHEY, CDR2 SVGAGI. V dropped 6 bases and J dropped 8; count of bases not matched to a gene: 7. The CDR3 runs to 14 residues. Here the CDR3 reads CASRKAGGIDEQFF. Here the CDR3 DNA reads TGTGCCAGCAGGAAAGCGGGAGGGATCGATGAGCAGTTCTTC.

The CDR3 nucleotides read TGTGCCAGCAGTTTATTGGCGGGGGGAGGGACCTACGAGCAGTACTTC. It translates to CASSLLAGGGTYEQYF. This chain uses TRBV28 with TRBJ2-7; 8 bases align to TRBD2. The germline V gene encodes CDR1 MDHEN and CDR2 SYDVKM. The trim removed 1 base at V and 2 bases at J, leaving 7 bases unmatched. The CDR3 length is 16 residues.

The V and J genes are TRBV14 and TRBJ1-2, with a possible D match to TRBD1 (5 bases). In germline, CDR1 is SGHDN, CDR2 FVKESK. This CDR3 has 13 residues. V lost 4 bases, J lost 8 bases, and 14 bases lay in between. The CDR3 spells CASSPGVGAGYTF. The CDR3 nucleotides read TGTGCCAGCAGCCCAGGCGTAGGGGCCGGCTACACCTTC.

The DNA for the CDR3 is TGTGCCAGCGGCACGTCGGGCCGTACCTATGGCTACACCTTC. The encoded protein is CASGTSGRTYGYTF. The chain is built from TRBV28 and TRBJ1-2; D is unresolved. The CDR3 is 14 residues long. V lost 8 bases to trimming and J lost 4 bases, with 17 bases between them. CDR1 and CDR2 (germline): MDHEN, SYDVKM.

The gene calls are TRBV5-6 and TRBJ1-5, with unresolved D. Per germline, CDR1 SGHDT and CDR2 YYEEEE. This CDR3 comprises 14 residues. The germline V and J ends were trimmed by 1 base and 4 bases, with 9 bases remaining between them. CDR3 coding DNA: TGTGCCAGCAGCTTGCTACGGGCAAATCAGCCCCAGCATTTT. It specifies CASSLLRANQPQHF.

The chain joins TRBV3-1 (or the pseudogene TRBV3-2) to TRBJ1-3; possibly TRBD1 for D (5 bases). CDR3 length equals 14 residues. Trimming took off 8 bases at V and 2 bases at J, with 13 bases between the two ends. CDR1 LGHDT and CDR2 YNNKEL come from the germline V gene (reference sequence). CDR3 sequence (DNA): TGTGCCAGCGAGTTTGAAGGGGCTGGAAACACCATATATTTT. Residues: CASEFEGAGNTIYF.

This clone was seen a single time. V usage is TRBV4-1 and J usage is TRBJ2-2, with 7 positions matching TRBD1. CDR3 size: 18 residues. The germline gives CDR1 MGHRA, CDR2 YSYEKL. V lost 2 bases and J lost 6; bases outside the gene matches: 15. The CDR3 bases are TGCGCCAGCAGCCAACCGACAGGGCTAGGAGTATTACCCGGGGAGCTGTTTTTT. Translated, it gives CASSQPTGLGVLPGELFF.

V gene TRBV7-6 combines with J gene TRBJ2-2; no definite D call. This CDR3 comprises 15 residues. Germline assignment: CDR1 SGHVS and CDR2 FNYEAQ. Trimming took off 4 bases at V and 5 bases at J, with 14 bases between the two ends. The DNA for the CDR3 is TGTGCCAGCAGCTCCCCCACCCTGGGGACCGGGGAGCTGTTTTTT. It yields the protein CASSSPTLGTGELFF.

The CDR3 region has the DNA TGTGCCAGCAGTTTTGACAGGAATCAGCCCCAGCATTTT. Protein sequence: CASSFDRNQPQHF. The chain links TRBV7-9 to TRBJ1-5, with D possibly TRBD1 on 6 matching bases. V was trimmed by 6 bases and J by 4 bases, leaving 10 bases between them. The CDR3 is made up of 13 amino acids. Germline values: CDR1 SEHNR, CDR2 FQNEAQ (reference sequence).

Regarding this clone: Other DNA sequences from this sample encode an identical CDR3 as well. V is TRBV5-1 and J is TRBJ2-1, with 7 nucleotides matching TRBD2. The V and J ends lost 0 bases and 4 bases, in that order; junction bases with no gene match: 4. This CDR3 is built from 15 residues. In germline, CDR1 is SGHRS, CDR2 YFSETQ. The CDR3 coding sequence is TGCGCCAGCAGCTTGGCCCTAGCGGTTTACAATGAGCAGTTCTTC. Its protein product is CASSLALAVYNEQFF. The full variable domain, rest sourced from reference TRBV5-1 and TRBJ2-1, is KAGVTQTPRYLIKTRGQQVTLSCSPISGHRSVSWYQQTPGQGLQFLFEYFSETQRNKGNFPGRFSGRQFSNSRSEMNVSTLELGDSALYLCASSLALAVYNEQFFGPGTRLTVL.

The DNA of the CDR3 is TGTGCCAGTAGTTCCCGGACAGGGCTCTCCGGAAACACCATATATTTT. Residues: CASSSRTGLSGNTIYF. The gene calls are TRBV19 and TRBJ1-3; TRBD1 matches 8 bases. Germline trimming cut 5 bases from V and 4 bases from J; bases unmatched to any gene: 10. The CDR3 is 16 amino acids. The V gene's germline CDR1 is LNHDA and CDR2 SQIVND (reference sequence).

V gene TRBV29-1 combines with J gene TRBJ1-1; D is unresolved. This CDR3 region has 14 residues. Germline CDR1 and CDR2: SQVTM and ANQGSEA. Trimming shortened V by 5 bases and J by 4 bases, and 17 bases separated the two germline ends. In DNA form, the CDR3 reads TGCAGCGTTTGGGCGGTTATCGATTCCACTGAAGCTTTCTTT. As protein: CSVWAVIDSTEAFF. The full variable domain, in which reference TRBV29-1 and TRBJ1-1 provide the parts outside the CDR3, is SAVISQKPSRDICQRGTSLTIQCQVDSQVTMMFWYRQQPGQSLTLIATANQGSEATYESGFVIDKFPISRPNLTFSTLTVSNMSPEDSSIYLCSVWAVIDSTEAFFGQGTRLTVV.

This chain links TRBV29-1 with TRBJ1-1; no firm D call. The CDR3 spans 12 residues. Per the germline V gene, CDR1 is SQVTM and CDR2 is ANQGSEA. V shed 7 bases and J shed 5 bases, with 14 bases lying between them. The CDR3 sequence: CSARTLGTEAFF. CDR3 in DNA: TGCAGCGCCAGGACCCTGGGGACTGAAGCTTTCTTT.

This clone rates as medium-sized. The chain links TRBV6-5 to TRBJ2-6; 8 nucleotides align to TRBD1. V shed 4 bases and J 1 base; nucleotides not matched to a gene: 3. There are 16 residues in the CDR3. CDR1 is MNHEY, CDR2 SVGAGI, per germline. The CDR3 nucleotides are TGTGCCAGCAGTTCCACAGGGGGATCTGGGGCCAACGTCCTGACTTTC. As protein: CASSSTGGSGANVLTF.

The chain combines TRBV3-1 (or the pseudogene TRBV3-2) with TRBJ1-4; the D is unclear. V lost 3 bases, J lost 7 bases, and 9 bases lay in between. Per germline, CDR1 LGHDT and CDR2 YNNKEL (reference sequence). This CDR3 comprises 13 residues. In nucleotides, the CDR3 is TGTGCCAGCAGCCATCGGGGTAGTGAAAAACTGTTTTTT. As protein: CASSHRGSEKLFF.

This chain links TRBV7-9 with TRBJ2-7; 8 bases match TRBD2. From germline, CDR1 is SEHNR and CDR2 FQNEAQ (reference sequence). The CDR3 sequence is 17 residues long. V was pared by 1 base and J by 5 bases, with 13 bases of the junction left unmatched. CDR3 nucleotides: TGTGCCAGCAGCTTAGGGTTTTCGACTAGCGCCCGGGACGAGCAGTACTTC. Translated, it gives CASSLGFSTSARDEQYF.

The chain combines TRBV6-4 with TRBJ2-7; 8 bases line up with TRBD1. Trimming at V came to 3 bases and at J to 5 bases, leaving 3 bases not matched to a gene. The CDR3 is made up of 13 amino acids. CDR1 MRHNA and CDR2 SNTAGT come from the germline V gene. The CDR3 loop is CASSEPRGHEQYF. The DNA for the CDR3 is TGTGCCAGCAGTGAACCCAGGGGGCACGAGCAGTACTTC.

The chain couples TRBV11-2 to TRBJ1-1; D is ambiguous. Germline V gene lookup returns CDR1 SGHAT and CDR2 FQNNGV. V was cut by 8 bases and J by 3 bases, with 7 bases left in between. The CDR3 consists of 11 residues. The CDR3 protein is CASSPYTEAFF. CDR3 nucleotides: TGTGCCAGCTCCCCTTACACTGAAGCTTTCTTT. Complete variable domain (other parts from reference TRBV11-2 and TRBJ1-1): EAGVAQSPRYKIIEKRQSVAFWCNPISGHATLYWYQQILGQGPKLLIQFQNNGVVDDSQLPKDRFSAERLKGVDSTLKIQPAKLEDSAVYLCASSPYTEAFFGQGTRLTVV.

CDR3 sequence reads: CASIGQGPGELFF. The CDR3 region has the DNA TGTGCCAGCATCGGGCAGGGCCCCGGGGAGCTGTTTTTT. This rearrangement joins TRBV7-2 to TRBJ2-2; possible D gene TRBD1, 5 bases. This CDR3 has 13 amino acids. Trimming took off 7 bases at V and 6 bases at J, with 12 bases between the two ends. Germline CDR1 and CDR2: SGHTA and FQGNSA.